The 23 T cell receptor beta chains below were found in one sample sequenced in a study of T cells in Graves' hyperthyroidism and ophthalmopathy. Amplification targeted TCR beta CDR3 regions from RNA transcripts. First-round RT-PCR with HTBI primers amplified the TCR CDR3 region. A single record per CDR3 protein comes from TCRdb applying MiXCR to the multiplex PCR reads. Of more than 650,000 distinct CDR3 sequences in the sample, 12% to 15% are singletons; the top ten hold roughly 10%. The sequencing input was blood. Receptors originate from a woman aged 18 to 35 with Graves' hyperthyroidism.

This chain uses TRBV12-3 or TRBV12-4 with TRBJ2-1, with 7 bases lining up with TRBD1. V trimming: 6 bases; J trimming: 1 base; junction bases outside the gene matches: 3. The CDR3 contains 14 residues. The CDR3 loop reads CASRNRGSYNEQFF. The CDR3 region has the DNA TGTGCCAGCAGAAACAGGGGTTCCTACAATGAGCAGTTCTTC.

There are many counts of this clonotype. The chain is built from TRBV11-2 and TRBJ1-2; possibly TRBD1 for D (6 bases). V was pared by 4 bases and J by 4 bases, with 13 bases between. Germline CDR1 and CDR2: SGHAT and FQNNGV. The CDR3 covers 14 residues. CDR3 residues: CASSSWVGGYGYTF. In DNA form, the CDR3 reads TGTGCCAGCAGCTCCTGGGTAGGGGGCTATGGCTACACCTTC.

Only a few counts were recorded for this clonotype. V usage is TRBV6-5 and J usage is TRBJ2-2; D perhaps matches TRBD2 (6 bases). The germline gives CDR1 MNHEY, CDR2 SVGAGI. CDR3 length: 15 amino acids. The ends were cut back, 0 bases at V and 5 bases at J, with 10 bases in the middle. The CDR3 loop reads CASSYSLARTGELFF. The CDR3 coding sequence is TGTGCCAGCAGTTACTCCCTAGCGCGTACCGGGGAGCTGTTTTTT.

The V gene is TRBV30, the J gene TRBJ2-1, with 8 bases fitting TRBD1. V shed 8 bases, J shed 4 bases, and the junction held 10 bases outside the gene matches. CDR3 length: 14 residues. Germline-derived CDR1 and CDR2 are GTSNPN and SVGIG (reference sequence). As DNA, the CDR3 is TGTGCCCATGAGGGGACAGGTGTTTACAATGAGCAGTTCTTC. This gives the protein CAHEGTGVYNEQFF.

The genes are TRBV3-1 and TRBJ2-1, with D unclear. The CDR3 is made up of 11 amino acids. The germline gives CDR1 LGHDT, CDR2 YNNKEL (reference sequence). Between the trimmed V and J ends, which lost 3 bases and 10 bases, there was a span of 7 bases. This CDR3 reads CASSQSMEQFF. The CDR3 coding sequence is TGTGCCAGCAGCCAGTCGATGGAGCAGTTCTTC.

For the CDR3, the DNA is TGTGCCAGCAGCCAAGATGGAGGTCGCAATCAGCCCCAGCATTTT. It encodes CASSQDGGRNQPQHF. This chain uses TRBV4-2 with TRBJ1-5; D ambiguous. V was shortened by 0 bases and J by 2 bases, with 8 bases between the two germline ends. CDR3 length: 15 residues. The germline gives CDR1 LGHNA, CDR2 YNFKEQ.

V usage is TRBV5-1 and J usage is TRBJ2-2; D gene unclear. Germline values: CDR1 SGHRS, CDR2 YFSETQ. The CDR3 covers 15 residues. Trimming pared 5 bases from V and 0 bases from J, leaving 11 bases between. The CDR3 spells CASRGSATNTGELFF. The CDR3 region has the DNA TGCGCCAGCAGGGGGTCCGCGACGAACACCGGGGAGCTGTTTTTT. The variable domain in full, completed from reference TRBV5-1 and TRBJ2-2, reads KAGVTQTPRYLIKTRGQQVTLSCSPISGHRSVSWYQQTPGQGLQFLFEYFSETQRNKGNFPGRFSGRQFSNSRSEMNVSTLELGDSALYLCASRGSATNTGELFFGEGSRLTVL.

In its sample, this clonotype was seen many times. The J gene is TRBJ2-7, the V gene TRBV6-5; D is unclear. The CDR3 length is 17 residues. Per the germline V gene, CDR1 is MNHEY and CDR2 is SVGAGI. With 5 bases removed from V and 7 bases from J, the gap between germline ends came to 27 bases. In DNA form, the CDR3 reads TGTGCCAGCAGTGCCTCGAGTCTACCGGCAGTTCAGACGGAGCAGTACTTC. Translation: CASSASSLPAVQTEQYF.

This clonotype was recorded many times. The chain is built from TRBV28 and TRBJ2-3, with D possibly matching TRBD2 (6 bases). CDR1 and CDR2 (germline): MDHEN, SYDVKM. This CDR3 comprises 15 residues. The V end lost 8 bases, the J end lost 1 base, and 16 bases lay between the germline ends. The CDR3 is CASSPGGGGTDTQYF. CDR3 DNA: TGTGCCAGCTCACCTGGCGGCGGGGGCACAGATACGCAGTATTTT. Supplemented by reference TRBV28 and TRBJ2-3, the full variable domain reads DVKVTQSSRYLVKRTGEKVFLECVQDMDHENMFWYRQDPGLGLRLIYFSYDVKMKEKGDIPEGYSVSREKKERFSLILESASTNQTSMYLCASSPGGGGTDTQYFGPGTRLTVL.

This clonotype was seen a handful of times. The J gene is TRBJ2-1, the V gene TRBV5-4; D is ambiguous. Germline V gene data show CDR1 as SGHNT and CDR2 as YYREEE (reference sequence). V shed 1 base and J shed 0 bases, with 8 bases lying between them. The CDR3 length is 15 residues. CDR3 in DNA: TGTGCCAGCAGCTTGATACTGAGCTCCTACAATGAGCAGTTCTTC. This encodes CASSLILSSYNEQFF.

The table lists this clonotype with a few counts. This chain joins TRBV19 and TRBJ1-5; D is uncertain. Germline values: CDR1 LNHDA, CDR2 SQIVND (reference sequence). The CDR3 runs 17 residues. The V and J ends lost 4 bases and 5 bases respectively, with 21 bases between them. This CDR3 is CASSRRRAPYSHQPQHF. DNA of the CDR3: TGTGCCAGTAGTAGACGGAGGGCCCCCTATTCCCATCAGCCCCAGCATTTT.

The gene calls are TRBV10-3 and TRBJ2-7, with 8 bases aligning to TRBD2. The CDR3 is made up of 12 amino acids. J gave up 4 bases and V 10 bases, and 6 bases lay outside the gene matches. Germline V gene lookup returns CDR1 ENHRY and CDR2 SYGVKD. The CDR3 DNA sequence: TGTGCCACACTAGCGGATTCGTACGAGCAGTACTTC. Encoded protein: CATLADSYEQYF.

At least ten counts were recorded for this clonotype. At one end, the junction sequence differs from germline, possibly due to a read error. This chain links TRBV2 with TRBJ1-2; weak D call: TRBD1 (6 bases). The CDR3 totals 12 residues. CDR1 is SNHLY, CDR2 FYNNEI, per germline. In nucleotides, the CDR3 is TGTGCCGGCAGCGTACAGGGTAATGGCTACACCTTC. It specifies CAGSVQGNGYTF.

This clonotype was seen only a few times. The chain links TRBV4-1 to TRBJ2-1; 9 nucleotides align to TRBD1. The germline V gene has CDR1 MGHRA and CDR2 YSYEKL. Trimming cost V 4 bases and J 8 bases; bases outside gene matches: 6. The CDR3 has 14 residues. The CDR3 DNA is TGCGCCAGCAGCCCGGACAGGGGAAGGGATGAGCAGTTCTTC. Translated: CASSPDRGRDEQFF.

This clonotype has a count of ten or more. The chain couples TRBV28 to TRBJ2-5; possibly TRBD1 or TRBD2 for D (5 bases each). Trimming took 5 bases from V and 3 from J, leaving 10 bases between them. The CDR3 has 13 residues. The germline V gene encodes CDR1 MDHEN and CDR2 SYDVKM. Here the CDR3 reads CASSPSREETQYF. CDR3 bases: TGTGCCAGCAGTCCTAGCAGGGAAGAGACCCAGTACTTC.

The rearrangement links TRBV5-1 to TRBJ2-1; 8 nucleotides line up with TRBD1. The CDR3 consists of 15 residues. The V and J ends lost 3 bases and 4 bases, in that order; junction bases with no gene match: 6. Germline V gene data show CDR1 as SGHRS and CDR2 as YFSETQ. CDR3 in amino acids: CASSSNRDRYNEQFF. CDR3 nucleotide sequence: TGCGCCAGCAGCTCGAACCGGGACAGGTACAATGAGCAGTTCTTC.

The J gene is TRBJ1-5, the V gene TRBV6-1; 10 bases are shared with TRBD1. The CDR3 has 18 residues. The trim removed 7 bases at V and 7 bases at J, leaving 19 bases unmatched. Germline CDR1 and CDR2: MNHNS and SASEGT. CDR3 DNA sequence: TGTGCCAGCACCCGAAAGGCCTCCGGGACAGGGGTTTTGCAGCCCCAGCATTTT. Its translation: CASTRKASGTGVLQPQHF.

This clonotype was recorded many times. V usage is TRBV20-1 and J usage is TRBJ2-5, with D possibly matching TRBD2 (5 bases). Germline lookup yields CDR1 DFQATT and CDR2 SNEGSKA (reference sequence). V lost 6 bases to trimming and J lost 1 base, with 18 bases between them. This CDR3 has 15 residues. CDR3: CSAPSTRVRQETQYF. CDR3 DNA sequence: TGCAGTGCCCCATCAACTAGGGTCCGCCAAGAGACCCAGTACTTC.

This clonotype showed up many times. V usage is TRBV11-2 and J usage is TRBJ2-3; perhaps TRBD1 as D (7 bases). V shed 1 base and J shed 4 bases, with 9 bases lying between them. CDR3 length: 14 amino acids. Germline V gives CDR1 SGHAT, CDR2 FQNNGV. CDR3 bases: TGTGCCAGCAGCTTAGGCAGGGGGGCAGATACGCAGTATTTT. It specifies CASSLGRGADTQYF.

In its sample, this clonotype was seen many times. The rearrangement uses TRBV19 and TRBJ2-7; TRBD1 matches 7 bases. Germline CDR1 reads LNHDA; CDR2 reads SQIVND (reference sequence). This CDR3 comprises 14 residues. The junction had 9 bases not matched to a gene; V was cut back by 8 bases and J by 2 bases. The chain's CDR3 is CASGPGTATYEQYF. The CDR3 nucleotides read TGTGCCAGTGGCCCCGGGACAGCTACCTACGAGCAGTACTTC.

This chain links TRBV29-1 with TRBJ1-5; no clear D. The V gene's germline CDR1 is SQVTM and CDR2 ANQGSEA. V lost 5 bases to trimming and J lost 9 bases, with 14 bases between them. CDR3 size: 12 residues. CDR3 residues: CSVQDGPGPQHF. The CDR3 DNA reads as TGCAGCGTTCAGGACGGCCCAGGGCCCCAGCATTTT.

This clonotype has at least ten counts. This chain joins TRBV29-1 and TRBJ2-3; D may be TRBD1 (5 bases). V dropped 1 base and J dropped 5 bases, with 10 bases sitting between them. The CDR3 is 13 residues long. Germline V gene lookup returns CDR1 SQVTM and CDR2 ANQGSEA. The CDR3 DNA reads TGCAGCGTTGAAGTCCAGGGTTTAGATACGCAGTATTTT. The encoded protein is CSVEVQGLDTQYF.

The CDR3 spells CSVDGQGTGELFF. The CDR3 bases are TGCAGCGTTGACGGACAGGGCACCGGGGAGCTGTTTTTT. The V and J genes are TRBV29-1 and TRBJ2-2; the match to TRBD1 covers 8 bases. Per germline, CDR1 SQVTM and CDR2 ANQGSEA. There are 13 residues in the CDR3. After removal of 3 bases from V and 4 bases from J, the junction contained 1 base not matched to a gene.